This passage covers 27 T cell receptor beta chains from one sample sequenced in a study of CD8 T cells in ankylosing spondylitis. Their antigens remain unidentified. Findings of the study overall: One TCR beta motif, made up of 7 or 8 highly homologous variants, appeared characteristic of ankylosing spondylitis blood.

TCRdb used MiXCR to reprocess the 5' RACE reads, holding one entry per CDR3 protein. The sample yields 400,000 or so distinct CDR3 sequences, 25% to 30% seen once. Sequencing was performed on blood, either unsorted or a sorted T cell fraction (not recorded which). The receptors were gathered from a male donor with ankylosing spondylitis.

The chain recombines TRBV5-1 with TRBJ2-7; D tentatively fits TRBD1 or TRBD2 (7 bases each). Germline V gene lookup returns CDR1 SGHRS and CDR2 YFSETQ. The V and J ends lost 10 bases and 0 bases respectively, with 11 bases between them. CDR3 length: 12 residues. The CDR3 region is CAPGGDSYEQYV. In nucleotides, the CDR3 is TGCGCCCCAGGGGGGGACTCCTACGAGCAGTACGTC.

The J gene is TRBJ2-3, the V gene TRBV27; TRBD1 matches 9 bases. The CDR3 is 17 residues long. Trimming cost V 8 bases and J 4 bases; bases outside gene matches: 16. CDR1 is MNHEY and CDR2 is SMNVEV in the germline V gene (reference sequence). CDR3 nucleotide sequence: TGTGCCAGCGGTGAATCTCCGGGACAGGGCCCACCAGATACGCAGTATTTT. This gives the protein CASGESPGQGPPDTQYF.

This clonotype turned up a few times. The V gene is TRBV3-1, the J gene TRBJ2-2; TRBD1 or TRBD2 may be the D gene (6 bases each). CDR3 length: 16 residues. Germline CDR1 LGHDT, CDR2 YNNKEL (reference sequence). The V end lost 4 bases, the J end lost 2 bases, and 14 bases lay between the germline ends. CDR3 region: CASSPVGGPNTGELFF. The CDR3 DNA reads as TGTGCCAGCAGCCCCGTGGGGGGCCCCAACACCGGGGAGCTGTTTTTT.

This clonotype was seen a handful of times. V usage is TRBV3-1 and J usage is TRBJ2-1; possible D gene TRBD2, 6 bases. Germline CDR1 is LGHDT and CDR2 is YNNKEL (reference sequence). V lost 3 bases and J 2 bases, leaving 11 bases between the germline ends. This CDR3 comprises 15 residues. The CDR3 protein is CASSQGGMTYNEQFF. DNA of the CDR3: TGTGCCAGCAGCCAGGGCGGGATGACCTACAATGAGCAGTTCTTC.

This chain uses TRBV3-1 with TRBJ1-2; D perhaps matches TRBD1 (5 bases). Germline-derived CDR1 and CDR2 are LGHDT and YNNKEL (reference sequence). The CDR3 has 13 residues. V lost 3 bases, J lost 11 bases, and 16 bases lay in between. For the CDR3, the DNA is TGTGCCAGCAGCCAGGGACGGAGCGTGCGGTACACCTTC. Its translation: CASSQGRSVRYTF.

V and J are TRBV7-2 and TRBJ1-2; no clear D. The V end was cut by 1 base, the J end by 5 bases, with 14 bases between. The CDR3 is 15 residues long. Germline loops: CDR1 SGHTA, CDR2 FQGNSA. In DNA form, the CDR3 reads TGTGCCAGCAGCTTAGTCGCCGAGAAGAGGTATGGCTACACCTTC. Protein product: CASSLVAEKRYGYTF.

The chain is built from TRBV5-1 and TRBJ2-1; TRBD2 might be the D (6 bases). Per germline, CDR1 SGHRS and CDR2 YFSETQ. The V and J ends lost 4 bases and 0 bases respectively, with 14 bases between them. This CDR3 has 16 amino acids. CDR3 region: CASSLLGTPSYNEQFF. The CDR3 region has the DNA TGCGCCAGCAGCCTCCTTGGGACTCCCTCCTACAATGAGCAGTTCTTC.

This rearrangement joins TRBV7-2 to TRBJ1-6; D might be TRBD1 (5 bases). V dropped 4 bases and J dropped 9 bases, with 13 bases sitting between them. CDR1 and CDR2 from the germline V gene are SGHTA and FQGNSA. This CDR3 has 14 amino acids. CDR3 DNA sequence: TGTGCCAGCAGCTCGCCTGGGGCGGCTTCACCCCTCCACTTT. Protein sequence: CASSSPGAASPLHF.

The chain recombines TRBV20-1 with TRBJ2-5; the D gene could be TRBD1 or TRBD2 (5 bases each). The V and J ends lost 5 bases and 4 bases respectively, with 17 bases between them. From germline, CDR1 is DFQATT and CDR2 SNEGSKA (reference sequence). The CDR3 totals 14 residues. In DNA, the CDR3 is TGCAGTGCTGCTCCGGGACGAGAACGAGAGACCCAGTACTTC. Residues: CSAAPGRERETQYF.

CDR3 loop: CASSQEYVNTGELFF. The CDR3 DNA is TGTGCCAGCAGCCAAGAGTACGTAAACACCGGGGAGCTGTTTTTT. This chain uses TRBV3-1 with TRBJ2-2; D uncertain. The CDR3 is 15 amino acids. The ends were cut back, 0 bases at V and 2 bases at J, with 7 bases in the middle. Germline loops: CDR1 LGHDT, CDR2 YNNKEL (reference sequence).

This clonotype was counted once. The V and J genes are TRBV20-1 and TRBJ1-5; D gene uncertain. This CDR3 is built from 13 residues. The V and J ends lost 6 bases and 8 bases respectively, with 17 bases between them. Germline V gives CDR1 DFQATT, CDR2 SNEGSKA (reference sequence). CDR3 amino acids: CSALRAGRKPQHF. The CDR3 DNA reads as TGCAGTGCCCTTCGGGCAGGTCGAAAGCCCCAGCATTTT.

The chain couples TRBV5-1 to TRBJ2-3; D gene ambiguous. The CDR3 has 14 amino acids. Trimming shortened V by 0 bases and J by 2 bases, and 7 bases separated the two germline ends. Germline loops: CDR1 SGHRS, CDR2 YFSETQ. CDR3 loop: CASSLVTITDTQYF. The CDR3 nucleotides read TGCGCCAGCAGCTTGGTCACGATCACAGATACGCAGTATTTT.

CDR3 sequence: CAISESTWQGEETQYF. CDR3 sequence (DNA): TGTGCCATCAGTGAGTCGACGTGGCAGGGCGAGGAGACCCAGTACTTC. The rearrangement uses TRBV10-3 and TRBJ2-5; D is perhaps TRBD1 (5 bases). The CDR3 is 16 amino acids. Germline assignment: CDR1 ENHRY and CDR2 SYGVKD. V lost 0 bases and J lost 5, with 16 bases in between.

The rearrangement links TRBV29-1 to TRBJ1-1; D gene unclear. The CDR3 is made up of 13 amino acids. The V gene lost 4 bases and the J gene lost 2 bases, with 11 bases spanning the gap. Germline lookup yields CDR1 SQVTM and CDR2 ANQGSEA. CDR3 residues: CSVVRSQNTEAFF. CDR3 nucleotide sequence: TGCAGCGTTGTACGCTCACAAAACACTGAAGCTTTCTTT.

The chain combines TRBV6-1 with TRBJ2-1, with 9 bases identical to TRBD2. The J segment lost 5 bases and the V segment lost 5 bases, leaving 4 bases of the junction unmatched. This CDR3 contains 14 residues. From germline, CDR1 is MNHNS and CDR2 SASEGT. DNA of the CDR3: TGTGCCAGCAGTAGGACTAGCGTCAACAATGAGCAGTTCTTC. Translation gives CASSRTSVNNEQFF.

The rearrangement uses TRBV11-2 and TRBJ2-3, with D uncertain. CDR1 and CDR2 (germline): SGHAT, FQNNGV. This CDR3 region has 13 residues. V was clipped by 7 bases and J by 4 bases, with 12 bases between them. In nucleotides, the CDR3 is TGTGCCAGCACCCTCGCTAGGGCAGATACGCAGTATTTT. It codes for CASTLARADTQYF.

In its sample, this clonotype was seen a few times. V gene TRBV15 combines with J gene TRBJ2-7, with a tentative D call TRBD2 (7 bases). Germline-derived CDR1 and CDR2 are LNHNV and YYDKDF (reference sequence). Trimming stripped 1 base from V and 6 bases from J, with 13 bases between. There are 14 residues in the CDR3. DNA of the CDR3: TGTGCCACCAGCAGAGGTTCAGGGGAGGGCGAGCAGTACTTC. Translating it yields CATSRGSGEGEQYF.

This chain uses TRBV7-2 with TRBJ2-1; 8 nucleotides match TRBD1. The junction had 1 base not matched to a gene; V was cut back by 4 bases and J by 2 bases. CDR1 is SGHTA, CDR2 FQGNSA, per germline. The CDR3 extends over 14 amino acids. The chain's CDR3 is CASSSDRAYNEQFF. In nucleotides, the CDR3 is TGTGCCAGCAGCTCGGACAGGGCCTACAATGAGCAGTTCTTC.

This clonotype was detected ten times or more. The chain uses TRBV2 and TRBJ2-2, with 8 bases lining up with TRBD2. Germline V lookup: CDR1 SNHLY, CDR2 FYNNEI. CDR3 size: 15 residues. The V segment lost 0 bases and the J segment 4 bases; nucleotides outside the gene matches: 1. The CDR3 DNA is TGTGCCAGCAGTGAAGCTAGCGGGGTCACCGGGGAGCTGTTTTTT. Its translation is CASSEASGVTGELFF. Variable domain in full (rest from reference TRBV2 and TRBJ2-2): EPEVTQTPSHQVTQMGQEVILRCVPISNHLYFYWYRQILGQKVEFLVSFYNNEISEKSEIFDDQFSVERPDGSNFTLKIRSTKLEDSAMYFCASSEASGVTGELFFGEGSRLTVL.

The chain recombines TRBV12-3 or TRBV12-4 with TRBJ2-3; perhaps D is TRBD1 or TRBD2 (5 bases each). V lost 1 base and J 3 bases, leaving 11 bases between the germline ends. CDR3 length equals 15 residues. CDR3 sequence reads: CASSLGGSFTDTQYF. CDR3 DNA sequence: TGTGCCAGCAGTTTAGGGGGGAGTTTTACAGATACGCAGTATTTT.

This clonotype was seen a few times. The CDR3 reads CASSLGRGGDQPQHF. As DNA, the CDR3 is TGTGCCAGCAGCTTGGGCAGGGGGGGGGATCAGCCCCAGCATTTT. The chain has TRBV11-2 and TRBJ1-5; 7 nucleotides agree with TRBD1. The CDR3 consists of 15 residues. The V segment lost 3 bases and the J segment 5 bases; nucleotides outside the gene matches: 7. CDR1 is SGHAT, CDR2 FQNNGV, per germline.

V gene TRBV7-2 combines with J gene TRBJ2-2; 8 bases are shared with TRBD2. Trimming removed 2 bases from V and 5 bases from J; junction bases left unmatched: 1. The CDR3 contains 14 residues. Germline assignment: CDR1 SGHTA and CDR2 FQGNSA. CDR3: CASSLIAGTGELFF. The DNA for the CDR3 is TGTGCCAGCAGCTTAATAGCGGGGACCGGGGAGCTGTTTTTT.

This clonotype came up a few times. The chain uses TRBV18 and TRBJ1-4; no reliable D call. CDR1 KGHSH and CDR2 LQKENI come from the germline V gene. This CDR3 is 15 amino acids long. V lost 2 bases to trimming and J lost 5 bases, with 12 bases between them. The CDR3 region has the DNA TGTGCCAGCTCACCAGGGTTGGTGTCGAATGAAAAACTGTTTTTT. Protein sequence: CASSPGLVSNEKLFF.

This chain uses TRBV15 with TRBJ2-7; D possibly uses TRBD1 or TRBD2 (6 bases each). This CDR3 spans 16 amino acids. In germline, CDR1 is LNHNV, CDR2 YYDKDF (reference sequence). The ends were cut back, 0 bases at V and 1 base at J, with 13 bases in the middle. CDR3 protein: CATSRDRGGGSYEQYF. The CDR3 DNA is TGTGCCACCAGCAGAGATCGAGGAGGGGGATCCTACGAGCAGTACTTC.

Regarding this clonotype: It is unclear where the CDR3 begins or ends on the DNA, so no DNA is shown, and the CDR3 is as TCRdb lists it. The chain has TRBV25-1 and TRBJ2-3. CDR1 is MGHDK, CDR2 SYGVNS, per germline. Termini included, the CDR3 measures 12 amino acids. The CDR3 region is CASTFGSDTQYF.

Many counts were recorded for this clonotype. V and J are TRBV14 and TRBJ2-7; 9 bases agree with TRBD1. The germline gives CDR1 SGHDN, CDR2 FVKESK. The CDR3 spans 15 residues. Trimming cost V 4 bases and J 6 bases; bases outside gene matches: 10. CDR3 nucleotide sequence: TGTGCCAGCAGCCGAACCGGGACAGGGCTCGGCGAGCAGTACTTC. Its translation is CASSRTGTGLGEQYF.

The chain links TRBV20-1 to TRBJ2-2, with 14 bases identical to TRBD2. J gave up 4 bases and V 6 bases, and 13 bases lay outside the gene matches. This CDR3 has 18 residues. The V gene's germline CDR1 is DFQATT and CDR2 SNEGSKA (reference sequence). The CDR3 sequence: CSARGLAGVGAGTGELFF. DNA of the CDR3: TGCAGTGCCAGGGGACTAGCGGGAGTAGGCGCGGGCACCGGGGAGCTGTTTTTT.